The text below deals with one T cell receptor beta chain. Its antigen is still unknown. Naive CD8 isolation took CD45RO-negative cells positively selected for CCR7 and excluded terminally differentiated effector memory CD45RA+ cells. CDR1 SEHNR and CDR2 FQNEAQ come from the germline V gene (reference sequence). The CDR3 is 10 residues long. V gave up 8 bases and J gave up 6 bases, with 8 bases separating them. The data were taken from a study of shared clonotypes between healthy human individuals. Overall study context: The plates for each donor numbered three CD4 naive, three CD4 memory, two CD8 naive and one CD8 memory. Whole-study results and caveats: There were few donors, and this limited the genetic and exposure-history diversity represented.

Profiled with immunoSEQ multiplex PCR; TCRdb holds only in-frame clones, not every one. Among approximately 2,000,000 clones listed, 93% were seen once. This TCR came from a man younger than 35 in good health. Some clones in this sample may be carry-over from other donors' samples. The sequenced material came from naive CD8+ T cells from PBMCs. This chain joins TRBV7-9 and TRBJ2-7, with D perhaps TRBD2 (5 bases). The CDR3 spells CASREGEQYF. For the CDR3, the DNA is TGTGCCAGCCGCGAGGGCGAGCAGTACTTC.